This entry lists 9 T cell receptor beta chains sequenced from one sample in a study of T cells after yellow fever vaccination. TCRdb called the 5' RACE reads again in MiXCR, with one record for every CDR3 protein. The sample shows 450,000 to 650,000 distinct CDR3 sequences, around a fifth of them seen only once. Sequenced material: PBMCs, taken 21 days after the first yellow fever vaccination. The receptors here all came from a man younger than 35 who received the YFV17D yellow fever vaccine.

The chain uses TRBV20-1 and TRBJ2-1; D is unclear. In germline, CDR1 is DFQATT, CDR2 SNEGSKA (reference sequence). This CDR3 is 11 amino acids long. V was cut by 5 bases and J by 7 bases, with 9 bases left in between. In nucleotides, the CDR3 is TGCAGTGCTCCCAACGGGAATGAGCAGTTCTTC. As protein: CSAPNGNEQFF.

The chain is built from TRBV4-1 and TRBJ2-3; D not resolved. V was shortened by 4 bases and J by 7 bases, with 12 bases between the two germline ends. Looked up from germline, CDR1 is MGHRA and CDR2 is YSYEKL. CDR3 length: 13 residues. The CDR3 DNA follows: TGCGCCAGCAGCCCCCGGTGGGTCCATACGCAGTATTTT. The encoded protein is CASSPRWVHTQYF.

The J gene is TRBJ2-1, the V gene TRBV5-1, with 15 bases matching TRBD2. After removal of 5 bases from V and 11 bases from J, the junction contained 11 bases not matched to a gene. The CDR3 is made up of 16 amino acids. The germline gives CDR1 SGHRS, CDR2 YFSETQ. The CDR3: CASRATGTSGGSQQFF. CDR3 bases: TGCGCCAGCAGGGCTACCGGGACTAGCGGGGGGTCGCAGCAGTTCTTC.

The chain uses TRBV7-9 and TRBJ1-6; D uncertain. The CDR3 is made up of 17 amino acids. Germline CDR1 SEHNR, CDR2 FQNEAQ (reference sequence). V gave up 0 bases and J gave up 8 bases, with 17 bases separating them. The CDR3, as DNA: TGTGCCAGCAGCTTAGCTGGTGTCGGGAGGGTGGATTCACCCCTCCACTTT. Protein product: CASSLAGVGRVDSPLHF.

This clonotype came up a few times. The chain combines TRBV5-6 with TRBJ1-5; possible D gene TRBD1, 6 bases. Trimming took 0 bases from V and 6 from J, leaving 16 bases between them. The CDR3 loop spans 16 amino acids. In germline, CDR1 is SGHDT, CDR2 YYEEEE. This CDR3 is CASSLGAGGPFQPQHF. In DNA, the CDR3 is TGTGCCAGCAGCTTGGGGGCTGGGGGGCCTTTTCAGCCCCAGCATTTT.

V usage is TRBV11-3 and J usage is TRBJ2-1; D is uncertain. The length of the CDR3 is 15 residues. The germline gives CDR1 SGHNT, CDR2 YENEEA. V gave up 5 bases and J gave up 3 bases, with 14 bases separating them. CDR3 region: CASSPDGSHYNEQFF. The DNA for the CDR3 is TGTGCCAGCAGCCCTGACGGATCTCACTACAATGAGCAGTTCTTC. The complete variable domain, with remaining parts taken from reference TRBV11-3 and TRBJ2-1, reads EAGVVQSPRYKIIEKKQPVAFWCNPISGHNTLYWYLQNLGQGPELLIRYENEEAVDDSQLPKDRFSAERLKGVDSTLKIQPAELGDSAVYLCASSPDGSHYNEQFFGPGTRLTVL.

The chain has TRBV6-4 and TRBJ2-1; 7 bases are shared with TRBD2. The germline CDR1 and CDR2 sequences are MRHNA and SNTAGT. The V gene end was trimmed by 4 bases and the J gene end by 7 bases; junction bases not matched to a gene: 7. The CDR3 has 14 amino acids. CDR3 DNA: TGTGCCAGCAGTGCCGGGGGGACTACAAATGAGCAGTTCTTC. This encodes CASSAGGTTNEQFF.

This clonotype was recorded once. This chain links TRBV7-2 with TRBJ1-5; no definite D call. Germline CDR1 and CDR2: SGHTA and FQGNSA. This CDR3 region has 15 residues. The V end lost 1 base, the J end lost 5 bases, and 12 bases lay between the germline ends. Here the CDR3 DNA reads TGTGCCAGCAGCTTAGGTATGGATTCCTATCAGCCCCAGCATTTT. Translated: CASSLGMDSYQPQHF.

CDR3 in amino acids: CASSLSGQGYEQYV. The DNA for the CDR3 is TGTGCCAGCAGCTTATCGGGACAGGGTTACGAGCAGTACGTC. V gene TRBV7-8 combines with J gene TRBJ2-7; TRBD1 matches 9 bases. V shed 2 bases, J shed 4 bases, and the junction held 3 bases outside the gene matches. Germline V lookup: CDR1 SGHVS, CDR2 FQNEAQ. This CDR3 is built from 14 residues.